The T cell receptor (beta chain) under discussion was sequenced for a study of T cells in Graves' hyperthyroidism and ophthalmopathy. TCR beta CDR3 region amplification was performed from RNA transcripts. HTBI primers were the set used in a first-round RT-PCR of the TCR CDR3. TCRdb used MiXCR to reprocess the multiplex PCR reads, holding one entry per CDR3 protein. Among fewer than 250,000 distinct CDR3 sequences listed, roughly 15% were seen once. Germline lookup yields CDR1 KGHDR and CDR2 SFDVKD. With 4 bases clipped from V and 8 bases from J, the junction kept 11 bases outside the gene matches. The CDR3 consists of 17 residues. Isolation of PBMCs was performed on approximately 10 ml fresh peripheral blood. Only a few counts were recorded for this clonotype.

This chain joins TRBV24-1 and TRBJ2-1; TRBD1 matches 12 bases. Sample: blood. This TCR was sampled from a woman aged 18-29 years with Graves' ophthalmopathy. The CDR3 here is CATSEGIGTGGFHEQFF. In DNA form, the CDR3 reads TGTGCCACCAGTGAGGGAATCGGGACAGGGGGCTTCCATGAGCAGTTCTTC.